This record covers a single TCR beta chain. The target antigen is unknown. The source of the sample is a study of vaccination effects on CD4 cells after COVID-19. Clones were read by immunoSEQ multiplex PCR, and TCRdb kept only the in-frame ones, dropping some. The table records roughly 70,000 clones, under 85% of them present only once. J was trimmed by 4 bases and V by 2 bases; bases with no gene match: 9. Germline values: CDR1 SQVTM, CDR2 ANQGSEA. This CDR3 has 16 residues. Pools of viral peptides were used by the ViraFEST assay to expand antigen-specific CD4+ T cells ahead of sequencing. Isolation of CD4+ T cells took place after less than twelve days of culture. Vaccination of participants consisted of two doses of either the BNT162b2 or mRNA-1273 vaccine. Vaccine recipients, nucleocapsid antibody negative, had no prior SARS-CoV-2 infection.

The receptor's source is a human donor who received a COVID-19 vaccine. This sequence joins TRBV29-1 and TRBJ2-1; TRBD2 aligns across 9 bases. This specimen consisted of CD4+ T cells from PBMCs cultured with HCoV-OC43 spike peptides, obtained after COVID-19 vaccination. Documented subset: HCoV-OC43 spike overlapping peptide pool stimulation. CDR3 DNA: TGCAGCGTTGAACCGGGTGGCGGGGGGGAGTACAATGAGCAGTTCTTC. This sequence encodes CSVEPGGGGEYNEQFF.